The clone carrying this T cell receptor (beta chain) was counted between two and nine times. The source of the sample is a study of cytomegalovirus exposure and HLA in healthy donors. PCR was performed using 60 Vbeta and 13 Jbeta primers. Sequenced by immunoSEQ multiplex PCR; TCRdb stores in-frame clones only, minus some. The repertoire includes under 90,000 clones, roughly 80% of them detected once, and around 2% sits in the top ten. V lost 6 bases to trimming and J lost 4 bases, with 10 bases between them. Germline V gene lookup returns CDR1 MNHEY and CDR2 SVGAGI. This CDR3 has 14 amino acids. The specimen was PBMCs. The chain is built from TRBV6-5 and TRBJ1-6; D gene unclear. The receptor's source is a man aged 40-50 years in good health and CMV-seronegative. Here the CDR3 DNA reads TGTGCCAGCAGGTCAACAGCTTATAATTCACCCCTCCACTTT. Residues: CASRSTAYNSPLHF.